This is a list of T cell receptor beta chains from one sample in a study of shared clonotypes between healthy human individuals. Assay: immunoSEQ multiplex PCR; the TCRdb copy retains only in-frame clones and omits some. The table has approximately 2,200,000 clones, approximately 94% seen once. The sample comprised naive CD8+ T cells from PBMCs. These receptors came from a man aged 18 to 30 in good health. Some clones in this sample may be carry-over from other donors' samples. CDR3s include the opening cysteine and the closing phenylalanine or tryptophan. D genes are given only for firm matches. Size tells how often a clone was seen (once, few, many) or the class of an expanded clone, and some rows leave it out.

TRBV7-9	15	NA	NA	TRBJ2-4	TGTGCCAGCAGCTTAGAGGGCGGGGCCAAAAACATTCAGTACTTC	CASSLEGGAKNIQYF
TRBV7-9	13	NA	NA	TRBJ2-7	TGTGCCAGCAGCTTAGTCCAGGGGGGTGAGCAGTACTTC	CASSLVQGGEQYF
TRBV6-4	16	TRBD2	NA	TRBJ2-1	TGTGCCAGCAGTAAACTAGCGGGAGCTTCCTACAATGAGCAGTTCTTC	CASSKLAGASYNEQFF
TRBV6-4	14	NA	NA	TRBJ2-2	TGTGCCAGCAGTGAATGGCTGCTCACCGGGGAGCTGTTTTTT	CASSEWLLTGELFF
TRBV27	12	NA	NA	TRBJ2-2	TGTGCCAGCAGTTTACTCGCCGGGGAGCTGTTTTTT	CASSLLAGELFF
TRBV4-1	19	NA	NA	TRBJ2-7	TGCGCCAGCAGCCAAGTACTTTTTTCCGGGCAGCTTGACTCCTACGAGCAGTACTTC	CASSQVLFSGQLDSYEQYF
TRBV6-5	14	NA	NA	TRBJ2-1	TGTGCCAGCAGTAGGGAAGGTAGGGGCAATGAGCAGTTCTTC	CASSREGRGNEQFF
TRBV10-3	13	NA	NA	TRBJ2-5	TGTGCCATCAAGGAGGCCAGACAAGAGACCCAGTACTTC	CAIKEARQETQYF
TRBV5-1	15	TRBD2	NA	TRBJ2-1	TGCGCCAGCAGCGCTGATAGCGGGGCCTCCAGAGAGCAGTTCTTC	CASSADSGASREQFF
TRBV19	15	TRBD1	NA	TRBJ2-7	TGTGCCAGTAGTATAGGCGACAGGGGTTTGTACGAGCAGTACTTC	CASSIGDRGLYEQYF
TRBV7-9	16	TRBD2	NA	TRBJ2-3	TGTGCCAGCAGCCCAAAGCTAGCGGGAGCAACAGATACGCAGTATTTT	CASSPKLAGATDTQYF
TRBV7-9	14	NA	NA	TRBJ2-7	TGTGCCAGCAGCTTAGTCGGGGTCCGCTACGAGCAGTACTTC	CASSLVGVRYEQYF
TRBV4-2	15	TRBD2	NA	TRBJ2-7	TGTGCCAGCAGCCAGATTGGGACTAGCGGTTACGAGCAGTACTTC	CASSQIGTSGYEQYF
TRBV7-2	16	TRBD2	NA	TRBJ2-1	TGTGCCAGCAGCTTAGCATTCTCTAGCGGGAGTTATGAGCAGTTCTTC	CASSLAFSSGSYEQFF
TRBV19	14	NA	NA	TRBJ2-1	TGTGCCAGTAACCTTAGGGGTCAGTACAATGAGCAGTTCTTC	CASNLRGQYNEQFF
TRBV5-1	16	NA	NA	TRBJ2-1	TGCGCCAGCAGCTTGGGGCAGGGGAGCTCCTACAATGAGCAGTTCTTC	CASSLGQGSSYNEQFF
TRBV25-1	13	NA	NA	TRBJ2-7	TGTGCCAGCAGTGAATATATGAGGGTCGAGCAGTACTTC	CASSEYMRVEQYF
TRBV18	14	NA	once	TRBJ1-4	TGTGCCAGCTCACCAGGACGGATGAATGAAAAACTGTTTTTT	CASSPGRMNEKLFF
TRBV4-1	15	TRBD1	NA	TRBJ2-5	TGCGCCAGCAGCCGACAACTTGGGACAGAGGAGACCCAGTACTTC	CASSRQLGTEETQYF
TRBV4-3	15	TRBD2	NA	TRBJ2-7	TGCGCCAGCAGCCAATTTCGCGGGAGGACCTACGAGCAGTACTTC	CASSQFRGRTYEQYF
TRBV6-5	14	TRBD2	NA	TRBJ2-1	TGTGCCAGCAGTCGGGGGGGTTCCTACAATGAGCAGTTCTTC	CASSRGGSYNEQFF
TRBV10-3	17	NA	NA	TRBJ1-1	TGTGCCATCAGTGAGTCGGGGTGGCAGCTGGGGGGCACTGAAGCTTTCTTT	CAISESGWQLGGTEAFF
TRBV18	13	NA	NA	TRBJ1-1	TGTGCCAGCTCACCCGGACCGACCCCTGAAGCTTTCTTT	CASSPGPTPEAFF
TRBV7-6	16	TRBD2	NA	TRBJ2-7	TGTGCCAGCACAGAAGCGGGAGGGTTGGGTTCCTACGAGCAGTACTTC	CASTEAGGLGSYEQYF
TRBV19	13	NA	NA	TRBJ1-5	TGTGCCAGCCGGAGGTCAGGGTTCCAGCCCCAGCATTTT	CASRRSGFQPQHF
TRBV9	12	NA	NA	TRBJ2-3	TGTGCCAGCGGAAAGGGGGCAGATACGCAGTATTTT	CASGKGADTQYF
TRBV25-1	16	NA	NA	TRBJ1-3	TGTGCCAGCAGTGACCGGGAGATGCCCTCTGGAAACACCATATATTTT	CASSDREMPSGNTIYF
TRBV4-1	15	NA	NA	TRBJ2-1	TGCGCCAGCAGCCAACTAAGGGGAGTGGACAATGAGCAGTTCTTC	CASSQLRGVDNEQFF
TRBV9	14	NA	NA	TRBJ2-7	TGTGCCAGCAGCGCCGGCGCGGGGATCTACGAGCAGTACTTC	CASSAGAGIYEQYF
TRBV27	17	TRBD2	NA	TRBJ2-5	TGTGCCAGCAGTTTAAGGGGACTAGCGGGAGCTATGGAGACCCAGTACTTC	CASSLRGLAGAMETQYF
TRBV27	14	NA	NA	TRBJ2-7	TGTGCCAGCAGTCCGGGGGCCAGCTCCTACGAGCAGTACTTC	CASSPGASSYEQYF
TRBV7-6	17	NA	NA	TRBJ2-1	TGTGCCAGCAGCTTAGTCCACAGGGCCAGTTCCTACAATGAGCAGTTCTTC	CASSLVHRASSYNEQFF
TRBV12-5	17	TRBD1	NA	TRBJ2-1	TGTGCTAGTGGTTTGGGAGGGGGCTTAATCTCCTACAATGAGCAGTTCTTC	CASGLGGGLISYNEQFF
TRBV21-1	16	NA	NA	TRBJ1-5	TGTGCCAGCAGCAAAGGGGGTGCCGGCCCAATGTTGCCCCAGCATTTT	CASSKGGAGPMLPQHF
TRBV21-1	17	NA	NA	TRBJ1-5	TGTGCCAGCAGCAAAGAGACGGACACCTCGGGCCATCAGCCCCAGCATTTT	CASSKETDTSGHQPQHF
TRBV19	15	TRBD2	NA	TRBJ2-1	TGTGCCAGTAGAACACGGGGCGCGACTAGCTATGAGCAGTTCTTC	CASRTRGATSYEQFF
TRBV7-3	15	TRBD2	NA	TRBJ2-7	TGTGCCAGCAGCCCGGGACTAGCGGGAACCTACGAGCAGTACTTC	CASSPGLAGTYEQYF
TRBV2	14	NA	NA	TRBJ1-5	TGTGCCAGCAGTCAAAAGACGGCTTATCAGCCCCAGCATTTT	CASSQKTAYQPQHF